This T cell receptor beta chain derives from a study of human T cells and chemical hapten exposure. The time point denotes: pre-sensitization, week 0. Regarding treatment: therapeutic diphenylcyclopropenone sensitization with weekly scalp DPC. Suited to DPC and affected by alopecia, the donors ranged from 18 to 70 years old. The library attached unique molecular identifiers to individual cDNA molecules. MiXCR, applied by TCRdb to the RACE reads, yields one record per CDR3 protein. The sample has some 330,000 distinct CDR3 sequences, about 5% seen once; the top ten hold over 6.5%. The sequence was obtained from a woman between 18 and 30 years old with alopecia areata. Some clones in this sample may be carry-over from other donors' samples. The sample here was whole blood, taken in connection with sensitization to the hapten diphenylcyclopropenone (DPC).

The CDR3 coding sequence is TGTGCTAGTGGTTTGGCCAACAAAAGGCAGGCAAGCAATCAGCCCCAGCATTTT. It translates to CASGLANKRQASNQPQHF. The gene calls are TRBV12-5 and TRBJ1-5, with D uncertain. The CDR3 is 18 residues long. V was shortened by 1 base and J by 1 base, with 17 bases between the two germline ends. CDR1 and CDR2 from the germline V gene are LGHNT and FRNRAP.